This is a list of T cell receptor beta chains from one sample in a study of control samples from healthy donors and cancer patients. TCRdb's copy holds only in-frame clones and misses some; the assay was immunoSEQ multiplex PCR. The table has fewer than 500,000 clones, 90% seen once. Sequenced material: PBMCs. The receptors stem from a man in his forties or fifties with head and neck cancer. Both conserved end residues are part of each CDR3. A D gene is named only where the DNA matches it firmly. A clone size is listed for some rows: how often the clone was seen (once, few, many), or a class if it is expanded.

TGTGCCAGCAGTTTAACTCTAGCGGGAGGCTACAATGAGCAGTTCTTC | CASSLTLAGGYNEQFF | 16 | - | TRBJ2-1 | TRBV7-3 | TRBD2
TGTGCCAGCAGTTTGTGGGCGCGGAACTATGGCTACACCTTC | CASSLWARNYGYTF | 14 | once | TRBJ1-2 | TRBV28 | -
TGTGCCAGCAGCCTAAGTCTGAACACTGAAACTTTCTTT | CASSLSLNTETFF | 13 | - | TRBJ1-1 | TRBV14 | -
TGCGCCAGCAGCCAAGGGTCTGCGCGGGGGAGCTACAATGAGCAGTTCTTC | CASSQGSARGSYNEQFF | 17 | - | TRBJ2-1 | TRBV4-1 | TRBD2
TGTGCCAGCAGCTTGTTGACTAGCGGGAGAAGTAATGAGCAGTTCTTC | CASSLLTSGRSNEQFF | 16 | - | TRBJ2-1 | TRBV7-9 | TRBD2
TGTGCCAGCAGCCTACAGGGGAGCTATAATTCACCCCTCCACTTT | CASSLQGSYNSPLHF | 15 | - | TRBJ1-6 | TRBV28 | TRBD1
TGTGCCAGCAGTCGCGGTCTGGAGACAGATACGCAGTATTTT | CASSRGLETDTQYF | 14 | - | TRBJ2-3 | TRBV25-1 | -
TGTGCCAGTAGTATTTCGGACGGGAGATTGGGGACCTATGGCTACACCTTC | CASSISDGRLGTYGYTF | 17 | - | TRBJ1-2 | TRBV19 | -
TGTGCCAGCAGTGAACCCCCGGGACTAAAATTTTTTTTT | CASSEPPGLKFFF | 13 | - | TRBJ1-5 | TRBV25-1 | -
TGTGCCAGCAGTTACAGGGGAGGGCTCTCCTACGAGCAGTACTTC | CASSYRGGLSYEQYF | 15 | - | TRBJ2-7 | TRBV5-4 | -
TGTGCCTGTATTGGACAGGGCTGGAGGGTCACTGAAGCTTTCTTT | CACIGQGWRVTEAFF | 15 | - | TRBJ1-1 | TRBV30 | TRBD1
TGCGCCAGCAGCCACCCGATCCTCCTCCAGGACAGGAATTTCTATGGCTACACCTTC | CASSHPILLQDRNFYGYTF | 19 | - | TRBJ1-2 | TRBV4-1 | TRBD1
TGTGCCAGCAGCTTGTTTCACTCAACCCACAATGAGCAGTTCTTC | CASSLFHSTHNEQFF | 15 | - | TRBJ2-1 | TRBV5-4 | -
TGCGCCAGCAGTTTGGATGGGGACTATGGCTACACCTTC | CASSLDGDYGYTF | 13 | - | TRBJ1-2 | TRBV5-1 | -
TGCAGCGTTGAAAAGGGTAGGGGAGGGGACTACGAGCAGTACTTC | CSVEKGRGGDYEQYF | 15 | - | TRBJ2-7 | TRBV29-1 | TRBD2
TGCGCCAGCAGCCAAGCTTTTCTCAGGGGGGTTAAACAAGAGACCCAGTACTTC | CASSQAFLRGVKQETQYF | 18 | - | TRBJ2-5 | TRBV4-1 | -
TGTGCCAGCAGTTTCCTCGGTGGCGGGGGGGATAGCACAGATACGCAGTATTTT | CASSFLGGGGDSTDTQYF | 18 | few | TRBJ2-3 | TRBV28 | TRBD2
TGTGCCAGCAGATTCCGGGACAGACGCACTGAAGCTTTCTTT | CASRFRDRRTEAFF | 14 | - | TRBJ1-1 | TRBV6-5 | TRBD1
TGTGCCAGCAGCCGGGACAGGTGGGCATCCAATGAGCAGTTCTTC | CASSRDRWASNEQFF | 15 | - | TRBJ2-1 | TRBV7-2 | TRBD1
TGTGCCATCGACTACGGACCCCACTCGGGCACTGAAGCTTTCTTT | CAIDYGPHSGTEAFF | 15 | - | TRBJ1-1 | TRBV10-3 | -
TGTGCCAGCAGCCAAGATCCCCGGCTACCCTCCTACGAGCAGTACTTC | CASSQDPRLPSYEQYF | 16 | - | TRBJ2-7 | TRBV4-2 | -
TGTGCCTGTGCCCAGGGGGGACCGGCCCAGTACTTC | CACAQGGPAQYF | 12 | - | TRBJ2-5 | TRBV30 | -
TGTGCCAGCAGCTCGGACACTGAAGCTTTCTTT | CASSSDTEAFF | 11 | - | TRBJ1-1 | TRBV5-4 | -
TGTGCCAGCAGCTTAAGGCCCGGATCGAGGGCCCAGCATTTT | CASSLRPGSRAQHF | 14 | - | TRBJ1-5 | TRBV7-2 | -
TGTGCCACCAGTGACACTGAAGCTTTCTTT | CATSDTEAFF | 10 | - | TRBJ1-1 | TRBV7-9 | -
TGCGCCAGCAGCCAAGATTATAGGACAGGGAGCTATAATTCACCCCTCCACTTT | CASSQDYRTGSYNSPLHF | 18 | - | TRBJ1-6 | TRBV4-3 | TRBD1
TGTGCCAGCAGCCAAGTGGGGCAGCCCGAAAAACTGTTTTTT | CASSQVGQPEKLFF | 14 | - | TRBJ1-4 | TRBV3-1/TRBV3-2 | -
TGTGCCAGTAGTATCAAGGGTTATTATGGCTACACCTTC | CASSIKGYYGYTF | 13 | - | TRBJ1-2 | TRBV19 | -
TGTGCCAGCAGGGAGATTACAGGGGAAGGTCAGCCCCAGCATTTT | CASREITGEGQPQHF | 15 | few | TRBJ1-5 | TRBV2 | TRBD1
TGTGCCAGCAGTTTTGGGCTTCCCTATAATTCACCCCTCCACTTT | CASSFGLPYNSPLHF | 15 | once | TRBJ1-6 | TRBV6-2/TRBV6-3 | -
TGCGCCAGCAGCAGGACAGAGAACACCGGGGAGCTGTTTTTT | CASSRTENTGELFF | 14 | - | TRBJ2-2 | TRBV4-1 | -
TGTGCCAGCAGTGATGGTGGGAGCGGGTATCAGCCCCAGCATTTT | CASSDGGSGYQPQHF | 15 | - | TRBJ1-5 | TRBV6-1 | -
TGTGCCACCTTACCCCCGGGACAGAGGCCCGAGGGTGAAGCTTTCTTT | CATLPPGQRPEGEAFF | 16 | - | TRBJ1-1 | TRBV27 | TRBD1
TGTGCCAGCAGCTTTGCACAGGACCGGACATTTGGAAACACCATATATTTT | CASSFAQDRTFGNTIYF | 17 | - | TRBJ1-3 | TRBV5-4 | -
TGTGCCAGCAGTCCGGTGGGGCGTGCTAACTATGGCTACACCTTC | CASSPVGRANYGYTF | 15 | - | TRBJ1-2 | TRBV6-5 | -
TGTGCCAGCTCACTCGGGGCTAGCGGGGCCGCCTACGAGCAGTACTTC | CASSLGASGAAYEQYF | 16 | - | TRBJ2-7 | TRBV18 | TRBD2
TGCGCCAGCAGCTGGACCGTCGGCGGATACTCCTACGAGCAGTACTTC | CASSWTVGGYSYEQYF | 16 | - | TRBJ2-7 | TRBV5-1 | -
TGTGCCAGCAGATACAGGGGCCTTCAAGGCAATCAGCCCCAGCATTTT | CASRYRGLQGNQPQHF | 16 | - | TRBJ1-5 | TRBV6-2/TRBV6-3 | TRBD1
TGTGCCAGTAGTGTGCCGGGCGCCCTCTCTGGCTACACCTTC | CASSVPGALSGYTF | 14 | - | TRBJ1-2 | TRBV19 | -
TGCGCCAGCAGCGTTTCCGGGACGGCGAACACTGAAGCTTTCTTT | CASSVSGTANTEAFF | 15 | - | TRBJ1-1 | TRBV5-1 | -
TGTGCCAGCAGCCTCGCTAGCCTCAATGAGCAGTTCTTC | CASSLASLNEQFF | 13 | once | TRBJ2-1 | TRBV3-1/TRBV3-2 | -
TGCAGCGTTGAACAGGGCGGGAACGAGCAGTACTTC | CSVEQGGNEQYF | 12 | - | TRBJ2-7 | TRBV29-1 | -
TGTGCCAGCAGTGCCACCGGGAATCTCGCCGGCACCATATATTTT | CASSATGNLAGTIYF | 15 | once | TRBJ1-3 | TRBV27 | -
TGTGCCAGCTCACCGGGCAGCGGCAGGTCGGGCACTGAAGCTTTCTTT | CASSPGSGRSGTEAFF | 16 | - | TRBJ1-1 | TRBV18 | -
TGTGCCAGCAGCGTCGGGGAGACCAAAAACATTCAGTACTTC | CASSVGETKNIQYF | 14 | - | TRBJ2-4 | TRBV9 | -
TGTGCCAGCAGCTTGAACCCTGACCAGGGGGCGCGGGAGACCCAGTACTTC | CASSLNPDQGARETQYF | 17 | - | TRBJ2-5 | TRBV5-4 | TRBD1
TGCGCCAGCAGCCAAGATCACGGACTAGCGGGGTTCAACTTC | CASSQDHGLAGFNF | 14 | - | TRBJ2-7 | TRBV4-1 | TRBD2
TGTGCCAGCAGCCCGACAGGGTTCTATCAGCCCCAGCATTTT | CASSPTGFYQPQHF | 14 | - | TRBJ1-5 | TRBV7-8 | TRBD1
TGTGCCAGCAGCGTAGGGGACAAGTGGGGACTGGGGAACACCGGGGAGCTGTTTTTT | CASSVGDKWGLGNTGELFF | 19 | - | TRBJ2-2 | TRBV9 | -
TGTGCCAGCAGCTCACAAGGGCGTAGCAATCAGCCCCAGCATTTT | CASSSQGRSNQPQHF | 15 | - | TRBJ1-5 | TRBV7-8 | -
TGCGCCAGCAGTGCAACCGGGACAGGGGAAGCTTTCTTT | CASSATGTGEAFF | 13 | - | TRBJ1-1 | TRBV10-1 | TRBD1
TGTGCCACCACCCCCCTGGGGGCCCCAGATACGCAGTATTTT | CATTPLGAPDTQYF | 14 | - | TRBJ2-3 | TRBV15 | -
TGTGCCAGCAGCGCGGGGGGGTACGAGCAGTACTTC | CASSAGGYEQYF | 12 | - | TRBJ2-7 | TRBV7-9 | TRBD2
TGTGCCAGCAGTCCACTCCTCCACTTT | CASSPLLHF | 9 | - | TRBJ1-6 | TRBV27 | -